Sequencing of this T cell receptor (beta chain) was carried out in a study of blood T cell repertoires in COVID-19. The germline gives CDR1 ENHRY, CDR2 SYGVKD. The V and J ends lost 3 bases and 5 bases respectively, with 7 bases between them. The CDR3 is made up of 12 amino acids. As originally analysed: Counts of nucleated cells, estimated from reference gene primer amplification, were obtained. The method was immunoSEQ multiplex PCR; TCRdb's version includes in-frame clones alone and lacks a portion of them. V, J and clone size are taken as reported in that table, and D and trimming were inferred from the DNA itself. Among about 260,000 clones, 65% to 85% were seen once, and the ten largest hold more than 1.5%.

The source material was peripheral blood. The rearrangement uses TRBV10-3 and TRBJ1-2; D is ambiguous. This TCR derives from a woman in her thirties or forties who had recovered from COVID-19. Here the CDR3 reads CAISEKRYGYTF. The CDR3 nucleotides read TGTGCCATCAGTGAAAAACGGTATGGCTACACCTTC.